The 20 T cell receptor beta chains below all came from one sample that was sequenced in a study of blood T cell repertoires in COVID-19. The repertoire was sequenced with immunoSEQ multiplex PCR; TCRdb's copy has only in-frame clones and lacks some. The table has approximately 100,000 clones, roughly 90% seen once; the top ten hold more than 5.5%. Sequencing was done on a sample of peripheral blood. These receptor sequences come from a human donor in a cohort sampled during active COVID-19.

J is TRBJ2-5 and V is TRBV15; D is possibly TRBD2 (7 bases). CDR1 LNHNV and CDR2 YYDKDF come from the germline V gene (reference sequence). V was pared by 0 bases and J by 6 bases, with 23 bases between. This CDR3 is built from 18 residues. CDR3 sequence (DNA): TGTGCCACCAGCAGAGATCCCCCCGCGGGGGCCAGGCCCCAGACCCAGTACTTC. The encoded protein is CATSRDPPAGARPQTQYF.

Remarks on this clone: One end of the junction does not line up with germline, which may come from a read error. CDR3 sequence: CASSPIARSSYEQYF. The CDR3 DNA is TGTGCTAGCAGCCCAATCGCTAGATCGTCCTACGAGCAGTACTTC. V gene TRBV7-7 combines with J gene TRBJ2-7; D is unresolved. The germline gives CDR1 SSHAT, CDR2 FNYEAQ (reference sequence). The CDR3 consists of 15 residues.

The gene calls are TRBV7-9 and TRBJ2-7; 9 nucleotides align to TRBD1. With 6 bases clipped from V and 1 base from J, the junction kept 7 bases outside the gene matches. CDR1 is SEHNR, CDR2 FQNEAQ, per germline (reference sequence). The CDR3 is 15 residues long. The CDR3 DNA is TGTGCCAGCAGACCAAAAGGGACAGGGTCCTACGAGCAGTACTTC. Translated: CASRPKGTGSYEQYF.

The rearrangement joins TRBV15 to TRBJ2-7, with no clear D. V gave up 3 bases and J gave up 4 bases, with 10 bases separating them. The length of the CDR3 is 13 residues. Per germline, CDR1 LNHNV and CDR2 YYDKDF (reference sequence). CDR3 amino acids: CATSSDSQYEQYF. In DNA form, the CDR3 reads TGTGCCACCAGCAGTGACTCCCAGTACGAGCAGTACTTC.

This clone was found once. This sequence joins TRBV28 and TRBJ1-2, with TRBD1 as a possible D gene (6 bases). CDR1 is MDHEN and CDR2 is SYDVKM in the germline V gene. V lost 1 base, J lost 0 bases, and 6 bases lay in between. This CDR3 region has 14 residues. The CDR3 loop reads CASSLSGANYGYTF. The CDR3 coding sequence is TGTGCCAGCAGTTTATCAGGGGCTAACTATGGCTACACCTTC.

The chain joins TRBV6-5 to TRBJ2-5; D is perhaps TRBD2 (6 bases). The CDR3 totals 14 residues. Looked up from germline, CDR1 is MNHEY and CDR2 is SVGAGI. Between the trimmed V and J ends, which lost 2 bases and 2 bases, there was a span of 9 bases. The CDR3 here is CASSYRGRQETQYF. The CDR3 DNA reads as TGTGCCAGCAGTTACCGGGGGAGGCAAGAGACCCAGTACTTC.

The V gene is TRBV3-1 (or the pseudogene TRBV3-2), the J gene TRBJ1-2; D might be TRBD1 (6 bases). The CDR3 is 15 amino acids. The V gene lost 4 bases and the J gene lost 3 bases, with 15 bases spanning the gap. The V gene's germline CDR1 is LGHDT and CDR2 YNNKEL (reference sequence). The CDR3 coding sequence is TGTGCCAGCAGCCTCCAGGGGCTGTTTGACTATGGCTACACCTTC. Its protein is CASSLQGLFDYGYTF.

The chain links TRBV5-1 to TRBJ1-4, with a possible D match to TRBD1 (5 bases). This CDR3 comprises 15 residues. Germline V CDR1 and CDR2: SGHRS, YFSETQ. V gave up 0 bases and J gave up 6 bases, with 12 bases separating them. For the CDR3, the DNA is TGCGCCAGCAGCTTGGCGGCCAGGGCGGATGAAAAACTGTTTTTT. Its translation is CASSLAARADEKLFF.

This clone was found a few times. The chain joins TRBV11-2 to TRBJ2-7; weak D call: TRBD1 (5 bases). V was clipped by 4 bases and J by 4 bases, with 5 bases between them. Per germline, CDR1 SGHAT and CDR2 FQNNGV. This CDR3 contains 11 residues. Here the CDR3 reads CASSWTYEQYF. Here the CDR3 DNA reads TGTGCCAGCAGCTGGACATACGAGCAGTACTTC.

The chain recombines TRBV29-1 with TRBJ1-1; tentative D call: TRBD1 (5 bases). The germline CDR1 and CDR2 sequences are SQVTM and ANQGSEA. Trimming took 4 bases from V and 1 from J, leaving 7 bases between them. The CDR3 contains 12 residues. The CDR3: CSVAGGNTEAFF. CDR3 coding DNA: TGCAGCGTTGCGGGGGGGAACACTGAAGCTTTCTTT.

The rearrangement uses TRBV27 and TRBJ2-7; a possible D gene is TRBD2 (5 bases). Germline CDR1 and CDR2: MNHEY and SMNVEV (reference sequence). The V end lost 6 bases, the J end lost 2 bases, and 14 bases lay between the germline ends. This CDR3 region has 14 residues. CDR3 in DNA: TGTGCCAGCAGCCTCGAGGACGGGACCTACGAGCAGTACTTC. It is translated as CASSLEDGTYEQYF.

This chain connects TRBV6-1 to TRBJ1-5; the D gene is possibly TRBD1 (5 bases). The CDR3 extends over 16 amino acids. The V end was cut by 1 base, the J end by 6 bases, with 16 bases between. Germline V gene sequence: CDR1 MNHNS, CDR2 SASEGT. CDR3 amino acids: CASSEVIAGLGQPQHF. The CDR3 DNA reads TGTGCCAGCAGTGAAGTTATAGCAGGGCTGGGTCAGCCCCAGCATTTT.

This clone was seen once. This same CDR3 is encoded by further DNA sequences in the sample. The V and J genes are TRBV12-3 or TRBV12-4 and TRBJ2-7; a possible D gene is TRBD2 (6 bases). The V end was cut by 3 bases, the J end by 4 bases, with 7 bases between. This CDR3 is 12 amino acids long. The DNA of the CDR3 is TGTGCCAGCAGTTTCGGGGGTTACGAGCAGTACTTC. This encodes CASSFGGYEQYF.

The rearrangement joins TRBV24-1 to TRBJ2-1, with 9 nucleotides matching TRBD2. V lost 1 base, J lost 8 bases, and 5 bases stayed unmatched. CDR3 length equals 15 residues. CDR1 and CDR2 from the germline V gene are KGHDR and SFDVKD. The CDR3, as DNA: TGTGCCACCAGTGATTTCTATAGCGGGAGAGATGAGCAGTTCTTC. It yields the protein CATSDFYSGRDEQFF.

The rearrangement joins TRBV19 to TRBJ1-5; the D gene is possibly TRBD1 (5 bases). The CDR3 covers 16 residues. Trimming cost V 7 bases and J 2 bases, with 18 bases left between them. The germline gives CDR1 LNHDA, CDR2 SQIVND (reference sequence). The CDR3 loop is CASTGLKGVGNQPQHF. The CDR3 nucleotides are TGTGCCAGTACCGGGCTGAAAGGGGTTGGCAATCAGCCCCAGCATTTT. The whole variable domain, filled in from reference TRBV19 and TRBJ1-5, reads DGGITQSPKYLFRKEGQNVTLSCEQNLNHDAMYWYRQDPGQGLRLIYYSQIVNDFQKGDIAEGYSVSREKKESFPLTVTSAQKNPTAFYLCASTGLKGVGNQPQHFGDGTRLSIL.

By share of the sample, this clone is medium-sized (0.01 to 0.1%). V and J are TRBV5-4 and TRBJ1-2; D possibly corresponds to TRBD1 (5 bases). The CDR3 is 15 residues long. The germline gives CDR1 SGHNT, CDR2 YYREEE (reference sequence). Between the trimmed V and J ends, which lost 0 bases and 4 bases, there was a span of 13 bases. As DNA, the CDR3 is TGTGCCAGCAGCTTGGCGGAGGGGAGCATCTATGGCTACACCTTC. Protein: CASSLAEGSIYGYTF.

The chain employs TRBV3-1 (or the pseudogene TRBV3-2) and TRBJ2-3; TRBD2 is a possible D gene (6 bases). CDR1 LGHDT and CDR2 YNNKEL come from the germline V gene (reference sequence). Trimming cost V 1 base and J 8 bases, with 16 bases left between them. This CDR3 is 15 amino acids long. CDR3: CASSQGFSGAGTQYF. The CDR3 DNA follows: TGTGCCAGCAGCCAAGGGTTTAGCGGAGCAGGTACGCAGTATTTT.

The V call is TRBV7-9, the J call TRBJ2-3; 11 bases line up with TRBD1. CDR3 size: 14 residues. The V gene end was trimmed by 3 bases and the J gene end by 8 bases; junction bases not matched to a gene: 4. Germline CDR1 SEHNR, CDR2 FQNEAQ (reference sequence). The CDR3 reads CASSLGQGVSTQYF. CDR3 sequence (DNA): TGTGCCAGCAGCTTGGGACAGGGGGTATCTACGCAGTATTTT.

The chain combines TRBV10-1 with TRBJ1-1; 10 bases are a match to TRBD1. J lost 4 bases, V lost 3 bases, and 8 bases had no gene match. The CDR3 has 16 amino acids. Germline V lookup: CDR1 WNHNN, CDR2 SYGVQD (reference sequence). Here the CDR3 reads CASSEGDRGLGTEAFF. In DNA, the CDR3 is TGCGCCAGCAGTGAAGGAGACAGGGGGCTCGGCACTGAAGCTTTCTTT.

This chain connects TRBV27 to TRBJ2-3; a possible D gene is TRBD2 (5 bases). The CDR3 is made up of 15 amino acids. V lost 3 bases and J 5 bases, leaving 15 bases between the germline ends. The V gene's germline CDR1 is MNHEY and CDR2 SMNVEV (reference sequence). The CDR3 region is CASSFRHHREDTQYF. CDR3 sequence (DNA): TGTGCCAGCAGTTTTAGACACCATCGGGAAGATACGCAGTATTTT.